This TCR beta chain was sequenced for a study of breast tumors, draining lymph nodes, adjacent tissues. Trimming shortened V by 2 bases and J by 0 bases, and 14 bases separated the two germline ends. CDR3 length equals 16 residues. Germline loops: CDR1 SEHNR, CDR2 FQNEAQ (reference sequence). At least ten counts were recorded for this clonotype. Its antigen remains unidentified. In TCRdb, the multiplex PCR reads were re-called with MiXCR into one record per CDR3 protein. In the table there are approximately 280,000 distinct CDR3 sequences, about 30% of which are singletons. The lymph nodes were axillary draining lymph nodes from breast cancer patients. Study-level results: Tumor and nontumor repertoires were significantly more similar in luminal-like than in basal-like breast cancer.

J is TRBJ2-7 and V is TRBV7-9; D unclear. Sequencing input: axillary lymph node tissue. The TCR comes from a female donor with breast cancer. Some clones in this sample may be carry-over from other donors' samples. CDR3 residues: CASSLLGGDPSYEQYF. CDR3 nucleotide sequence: TGTGCCAGCAGCTTACTGGGCGGCGATCCCTCCTACGAGCAGTACTTC. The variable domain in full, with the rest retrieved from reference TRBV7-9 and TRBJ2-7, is DTGVSQNPRHKITKRGQNVTFRCDPISEHNRLYWYRQTLGQGPEFLTYFQNEAQLEKSRLLSDRFSAERPKGSFSTLEIQRTEQGDSAMYLCASSLLGGDPSYEQYFGPGTRLTVT.